The 25 T cell receptor beta chains below all came from one sample that was sequenced in a study of tumor and adjacent non-tumor tissue in lung cancer (dated by TCRdb to 2016 to 2019). Libraries were made using multiplex PCR. The listed sequencing device is Illumina HiSeq 2500. TCRbeta libraries were built by three rounds of nested PCR using primers (Table S4), following protocols modified from ARM-PCR. TCRdb cleaned the public reads at Q25 with fastp, built clones with MiXCR and kept in-frame beta chains. Duplicate CDR3 protein sequences are folded into a single record with the most common DNA and genes. This sample comprises 100,000 to 150,000 distinct CDR3 sequences, 66% of them detected only once. The ten largest make up 9.5% to 15% of the sample. RNA was isolated from bulk unsorted tissue, and RNA quality was assessed with a NanoDrop ND-1000 and an Agilent 2100. What was sequenced was lung tumor tissue. These receptors were taken from a man aged 30 to 45 with non-small cell lung cancer.

Many counts were recorded for this clonotype. V gene TRBV5-6 combines with J gene TRBJ2-1; TRBD2 aligns across 7 bases. V lost 4 bases and J lost 0; bases outside the gene matches: 13. The CDR3 is 18 residues long. Germline V gene lookup returns CDR1 SGHDT and CDR2 YYEEEE. The CDR3, as DNA: TGTGCCAGCAGCACCGACAGCAGGAGCGGGGCCTCCTACAATGAGCAGTTCTTC. Translating it yields CASSTDSRSGASYNEQFF.

This clonotype was observed a few times. At one boundary the junction diverges from the germline segment, which might be a read error. V usage is TRBV11-1 and J usage is TRBJ2-1; 8 positions agree with TRBD2. Germline V gene data show CDR1 as SGHAT and CDR2 as FQDESV (reference sequence). The CDR3 has 12 amino acids. The CDR3 DNA sequence: TGTGCCAACAGCTTTCCTGGACTAGCCTCCGTCTTC. This translates into CANSFPGLASVF.

This clonotype was detected ten times or more. The V call is TRBV24-1, the J call TRBJ2-7; maybe TRBD1 (6 bases). V lost 6 bases to trimming and J lost 3 bases, with 11 bases between them. The CDR3 spans 13 residues. The germline CDR1 and CDR2 sequences are KGHDR and SFDVKD. The CDR3 nucleotides read TGTGCCACCAGTCCTGCAGGGGTCTACGAGCAGTACTTC. As protein: CATSPAGVYEQYF.

Note on this clonotype: In this CDR3 the conserved last residue, phenylalanine or tryptophan, is missing, so a read error is likely. It is unclear where the CDR3 begins or ends on the DNA, so no DNA is shown, and the CDR3 is as TCRdb lists it. CDR3 region: CAGRSITGGHTGELVL. This sequence joins TRBV4-2 and TRBJ2-2; no DNA check was done on the table's D call, TRBD2. The CDR3 is 16 residues long, ends included. CDR1 LGHNA and CDR2 YNFKEQ come from the germline V gene.

A remark on this clonotype: With a much larger clone just one base away, this may be a read error. The chain couples TRBV6-5 to TRBJ2-3; 8 nucleotides line up with TRBD2. The CDR3 is 16 residues long. CDR1 is MNHEY, CDR2 SVGAGI, per germline. The CDR3 nucleotides are TGTGCCTGCAGTTACTATAGCGGGGCCCGCACAGATACGCAGTATTTT. Its protein product is CACSYYSGARTDTQYF.

Remarks on this clonotype: At one of its ends the junction is not consistent with the germline gene, which may arise from a read error. The chain employs TRBV11-1 and TRBJ1-1; tentative D call: TRBD1 (6 bases). The germline CDR1 and CDR2 sequences are SGHAT and FQDESV (reference sequence). The CDR3 has 13 amino acids. The CDR3 nucleotides are TGTGCCAGCACCTTCGACAGGAACACTGAAGTTTTCTTT. It specifies CASTFDRNTEVFF.

Worth noting for this clonotype: Compared with germline, one end of the junction differs, possibly owing to a read error. J is TRBJ1-1 and V is TRBV29-1, with unresolved D. Germline loops: CDR1 SQVTM, CDR2 ANQGSEA. The CDR3 contains 13 residues. The CDR3: CSVEEDAGVEAFF. In nucleotides, the CDR3 is TGCAGCGTCGAAGAGGATGCCGGAGTTGAAGCTTTCTTT.

Note on this clonotype: A read error may explain this, as a much larger clone is one base away. V usage is TRBV20-1 and J usage is TRBJ1-5, with TRBD1 matching 10 bases. The CDR3 runs 12 residues. J gave up 5 bases and V 5 bases, and 0 bases lay outside the gene matches. Germline V CDR1 and CDR2: DFQATT, SNEGSKA (reference sequence). This CDR3 is CSAGTGDQPQHF. CDR3 nucleotides: TGCAGTGCTGGGACAGGGGATCAGCCCCAGCATTTT.

This clonotype appeared once. Given a much more abundant clone one base away, this may be a read error. This chain joins TRBV6-1 and TRBJ1-3, with 7 nucleotides matching TRBD1. Germline lookup yields CDR1 MNHNS and CDR2 SASEGT. CDR3 length: 15 amino acids. CDR3 coding DNA: TGTGCCAGCACCCGGGAGGGGGCATCAGGAAGCACCATATATTTT. This sequence encodes CASTREGASGSTIYF.

Concerning this clonotype itself: Since no conserved phenylalanine or tryptophan closes the CDR3, a read error is the likely cause. The chain combines TRBV11-2 with TRBJ2-5; D is possibly TRBD1 (7 bases). This CDR3 contains 14 residues. Germline CDR1 SGHAT, CDR2 FQNNGV. The CDR3 nucleotides read TGTATCAACAGCTTAGACCCAGGGGGGGAGACCCAGTACATC. Its protein is CINSLDPGGETQYI.

Concerning this clonotype itself: One junction end disagrees with the germline gene, perhaps due to a read error. This sequence joins TRBV4-2 and TRBJ2-2; a possible D gene is TRBD1 (5 bases). Germline V CDR1 and CDR2: LGHNA, YNFKEQ. CDR3 length equals 15 residues. The CDR3 DNA sequence: TGTGCCAGCAACCAAGAATGGGGCGACACCGGGGAGCTGTTTTTT. The encoded protein is CASNQEWGDTGELFF.

This clonotype was observed a handful of times. This rearrangement joins TRBV20-1 to TRBJ2-5; D uncertain. In germline, CDR1 is DFQATT, CDR2 SNEGSKA (reference sequence). Trimming took off 1 base at V and 1 base at J, with 1 base between the two ends. The CDR3 consists of 11 residues. CDR3 region: CSARAQETQYF. In nucleotides, the CDR3 is TGCAGTGCTAGAGCCCAAGAGACCCAGTACTTC.

The rearrangement links TRBV5-6 to TRBJ1-5, with D possibly being TRBD1 (6 bases). The V gene's germline CDR1 is SGHDT and CDR2 YYEEEE. The CDR3 is 17 residues long. The V gene lost 4 bases and the J gene lost 6 bases, with 23 bases spanning the gap. In nucleotides, the CDR3 is TGTGCCAGCAGCGTTAGGACAGCCAAAAGACCCGCTCAGCCCCAGCATTTT. This sequence encodes CASSVRTAKRPAQPQHF.

As concerns this clonotype: A much larger clonotype is one base distant, so this may be a read error. The CDR3 does not end in the conserved phenylalanine or tryptophan, so this is likely a read error. This chain connects TRBV4-1 to TRBJ1-2; the D is unclear. CDR3 length: 13 residues. V was shortened by 0 bases and J by 7 bases, with 9 bases between the two germline ends. Germline assignment: CDR1 MGHRA and CDR2 YSYEKL. CDR3 loop: CASSQDRWLGYTI. CDR3 bases: TGCGCCAGCAGCCAAGATCGATGGCTTGGCTACACCATC.

To note about this clonotype: A clone one base away is much larger, so this may be a read error. CDR3 amino acids: CASSPPGSGLNTEAFF. The CDR3 DNA reads as TGTGCCAGCAGTCCACCCGGGTCGGGGCTGAACACTGAAGCTTTCTTT. The chain couples TRBV12-3 or TRBV12-4 to TRBJ1-1; D is possibly TRBD1 (5 bases). V shed 5 bases and J shed 0 bases, with 16 bases lying between them. The CDR3 contains 16 residues.

A single count supports this clonotype. No conserved phenylalanine or tryptophan ends this CDR3, so it is likely a read error. The chain recombines TRBV20-1 with TRBJ2-2, with 11 bases lining up with TRBD1. The germline V gene has CDR1 DFQATT and CDR2 SNEGSKA (reference sequence). The CDR3 runs 14 residues. CDR3: CTARTGGTTGELFS. In DNA, the CDR3 is TGCACTGCGCGGACAGGGGGCACCACCGGGGAGCTGTTTTCT.

As DNA, the CDR3 is TGTGCCAGCACTACAATGACTAGCAGTTCCTACGAGCAGTACTTC. It specifies CASTTMTSSSYEQYF. V is TRBV6-2 or TRBV6-3 and J is TRBJ2-7, with 7 bases aligning to TRBD2. Germline trimming cut 7 bases from V and 1 base from J; bases unmatched to any gene: 10. This CDR3 comprises 15 residues. Germline CDR1 and CDR2: MNHEY and SVGEGT.

This clonotype appeared a few times. A single base separates this from a much larger clone, so it may be a read error. The V call is TRBV6-5, the J call TRBJ2-1; no definite D call. V lost 5 bases and J 9 bases, leaving 8 bases between the germline ends. Looked up from germline, CDR1 is MNHEY and CDR2 is SVGAGI. This CDR3 comprises 11 residues. In DNA, the CDR3 is TGTGCCAGCAGTCCAGAGGTTGAGCAGTTCTTC. This sequence encodes CASSPEVEQFF.

This clonotype was detected ten times or more. The J gene is TRBJ1-5, the V gene TRBV6-2 or TRBV6-3; D not certain. Looked up from germline, CDR1 is MNHEY and CDR2 is SVGEGT. V lost 4 bases to trimming and J lost 6 bases, with 13 bases between them. CDR3 length equals 14 residues. The DNA for the CDR3 is TGTGCCAGCAGTTCCGGATCCTCAAGTCAGCCCCAGCATTTT. It encodes CASSSGSSSQPQHF.

Turning to this clonotype: With a much larger clone just one base away, this may be a read error. The conserved phenylalanine or tryptophan is not found at the CDR3 terminus, so this likely reflects a read error. This sequence joins TRBV29-1 and TRBJ1-1; D gene ambiguous. Between the trimmed V and J ends, which lost 5 bases and 1 base, there was a span of 11 bases. Germline V gene data show CDR1 as SQVTM and CDR2 as ANQGSEA. The CDR3 spans 13 residues. CDR3 in DNA: TGCAGCGTTTCCCGGACCGCGAACACTGAAGCTTTCCTT. It is translated as CSVSRTANTEAFL.

Of note for this clonotype: Being one base from a much bigger clone, this may be a read error. This rearrangement joins TRBV5-4 to TRBJ2-7; D ambiguous. Deletions cut 4 bases from V and 2 bases from J, with 10 bases between. The CDR3 is made up of 13 amino acids. Germline-derived CDR1 and CDR2 are SGHNT and YYREEE (reference sequence). The CDR3 is CASSKSSAYEQYF. The CDR3 DNA is TGTGCCAGCAGCAAGAGTTCAGCCTACGAGCAGTACTTC. Using reference TRBV5-4 and TRBJ2-7 for the parts outside the CDR3, the full variable domain is ETGVTQSPTHLIKTRGQQVTLRCSSQSGHNTVSWYQQALGQGPQFIFQYYREEENGRGNFPPRFSGLQFPNYSSELNVNALELDDSALYLCASSKSSAYEQYFGPGTRLTVT.

This clonotype was recorded once. The V gene is TRBV11-1, the J gene TRBJ2-5, with TRBD1 matching over 7 bases. This CDR3 has 15 residues. J was trimmed by 4 bases and V by 5 bases; bases with no gene match: 10. Per germline, CDR1 SGHAT and CDR2 FQDESV (reference sequence). The CDR3 sequence: CASSAMTGLRETQYF. Here the CDR3 DNA reads TGTGCCAGCAGCGCGATGACAGGGCTCCGAGAGACCCAGTACTTC.

Remarks on this clonotype: One junction end disagrees with the germline gene, perhaps due to a read error. The chain combines TRBV5-5 with TRBJ2-4; 7 bases are shared with TRBD1. The CDR3 has 15 amino acids. CDR1 is SGHKS, CDR2 YYEKEE, per germline (reference sequence). The CDR3 bases are TGTACCAGCAGCTTAGACAGGGTCTACAATAACATTCAGTACTTC. Encoded protein: CTSSLDRVYNNIQYF.

The sample holds one count of this clonotype. V usage is TRBV11-2 and J usage is TRBJ2-7, with TRBD2 matching over 13 bases. Germline V gene sequence: CDR1 SGHAT, CDR2 FQNNGV. V shed 5 bases and J 8 bases; nucleotides not matched to a gene: 6. CDR3 length: 14 residues. CDR3 sequence: CASSLGLAGAKQYF. The CDR3 DNA follows: TGTGCCAGCAGCCTCGGACTAGCGGGAGCCAAGCAGTACTTC.

This clonotype was picked up a small number of times. This chain links TRBV5-4 with TRBJ2-1; D is perhaps TRBD2 (5 bases). The CDR3 spans 15 residues. CDR1 is SGHNT, CDR2 YYREEE, per germline (reference sequence). Trimming stripped 2 bases from V and 6 bases from J, with 15 bases between. This CDR3 reads CASSFGGPRGNEQFF. The CDR3 bases are TGTGCCAGCAGCTTTGGAGGCCCCCGGGGCAATGAGCAGTTCTTC.